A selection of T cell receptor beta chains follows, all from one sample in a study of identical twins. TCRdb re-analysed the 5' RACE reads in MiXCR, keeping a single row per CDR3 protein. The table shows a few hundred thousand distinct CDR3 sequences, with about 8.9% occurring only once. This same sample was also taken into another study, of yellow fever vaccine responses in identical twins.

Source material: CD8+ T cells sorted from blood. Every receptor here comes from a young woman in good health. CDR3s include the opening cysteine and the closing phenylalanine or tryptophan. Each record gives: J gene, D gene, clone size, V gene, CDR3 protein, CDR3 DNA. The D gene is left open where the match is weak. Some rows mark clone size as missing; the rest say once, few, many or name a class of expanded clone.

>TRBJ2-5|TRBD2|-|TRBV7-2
CASSLRSGGRETQYF
TGTGCCAGCAGCTTACGATCGGGCGGGAGGGAGACCCAGTACTTC
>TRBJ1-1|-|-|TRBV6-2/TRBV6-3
CASSYVAAEMNTEAFF
TGTGCCAGCAGTTACGTCGCGGCAGAGATGAACACTGAAGCTTTCTTT
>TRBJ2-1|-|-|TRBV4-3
CASSQVGQTDEQFF
TGCGCCAGCAGCCAAGTTGGACAAACCGATGAGCAGTTCTTC
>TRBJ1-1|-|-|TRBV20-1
CSANPEAFF
TGCAGTGCCAATCCTGAAGCTTTCTTT
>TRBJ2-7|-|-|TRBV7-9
CASSYTGPLYEQYF
TGTGCCAGCAGCTACACAGGGCCCCTCTACGAGCAGTACTTC
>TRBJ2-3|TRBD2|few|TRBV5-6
CASSWLAESTDTQYF
TGTGCCAGCAGCTGGCTAGCGGAGAGCACAGATACGCAGTATTTT
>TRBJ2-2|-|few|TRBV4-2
CASSQDTMGTGELFF
TGTGCCAGCAGCCAAGATACGATGGGGACCGGGGAGCTGTTTTTT
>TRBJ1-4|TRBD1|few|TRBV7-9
CASSSPGQSNEKLFF
TGTGCCAGCAGCTCCCCGGGACAGAGTAATGAAAAACTGTTTTTT
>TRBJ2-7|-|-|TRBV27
CASSPADGYEQYF
TGTGCCAGCAGTCCAGCGGACGGCTACGAGCAGTACTTC
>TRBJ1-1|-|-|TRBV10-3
CAISGTGTEAFF
TGTGCCATCAGTGGTACCGGCACTGAAGCTTTCTTT
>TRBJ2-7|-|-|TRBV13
CASSLGPQDEQYF
TGTGCCAGCAGCTTAGGCCCACAGGACGAGCAGTACTTC
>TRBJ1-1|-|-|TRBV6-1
CASTRGGNTEAFF
TGTGCCAGCACCCGTGGGGGGAACACTGAAGCTTTCTTT
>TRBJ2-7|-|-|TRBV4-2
CASSQALLSYEQYF
TGTGCCAGCAGCCAAGCCCTCCTTAGTTACGAGCAGTACTTC
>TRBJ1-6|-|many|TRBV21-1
CASTLGTGGCLTSPLHF
TGTGCCAGTACTTTGGGGACAGGGGGCTGTTTGACCTCACCCCTCCACTTT
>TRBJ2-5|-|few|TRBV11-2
CASSLEGLTLLGETQYF
TGTGCCAGCAGCTTAGAAGGTCTTACACTCCTGGGGGAGACCCAGTACTTC
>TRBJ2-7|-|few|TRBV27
CASSLQVSYEQYF
TGTGCCAGCAGTTTGCAGGTATCCTACGAGCAGTACTTC
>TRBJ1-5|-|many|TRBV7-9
CASSPVGNQPQHF
TGTGCCAGCAGCCCAGTAGGGAATCAGCCCCAGCATTTT
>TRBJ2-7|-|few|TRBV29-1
CSVEDSGVGGEYF
TGCAGCGTTGAAGACTCAGGGGTTGGGGGGGAGTACTTC
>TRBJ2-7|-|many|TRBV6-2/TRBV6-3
CASSYFGGTSYEQYF
TGTGCCAGCAGTTACTTTGGGGGAACCTCCTACGAGCAGTACTTC
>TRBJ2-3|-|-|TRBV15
CATSREDRDTDTQYF
TGTGCCACCAGCAGAGAGGACAGAGACACAGATACGCAGTATTTT
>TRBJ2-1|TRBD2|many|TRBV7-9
CASSHLAGGLNEQFF
TGTGCCAGCAGTCATCTAGCGGGAGGGCTGAATGAGCAGTTCTTC
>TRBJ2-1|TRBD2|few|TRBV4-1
CASSQGSLTSGSISPYDFYGEQFF
TGCGCCAGCAGCCAAGGGTCTCTGACTAGCGGGAGTATTAGCCCTTACGATTTCTACGGTGAGCAGTTCTTC
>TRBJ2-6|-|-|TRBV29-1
CSVTFRESGANVLTF
TGCAGCGTTACCTTTCGGGAGTCTGGGGCCAACGTCCTGACTTTC
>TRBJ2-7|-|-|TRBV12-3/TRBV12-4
CASSSILYYEQYF
TGTGCCAGCAGCTCCATCCTTTACTACGAGCAGTACTTC
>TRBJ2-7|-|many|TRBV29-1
CSVEDPLFGGSGEQYF
TGCAGCGTTGAAGACCCCCTATTTGGGGGATCGGGCGAGCAGTACTTC
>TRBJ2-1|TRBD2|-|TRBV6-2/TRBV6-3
CASSYGGGPFNEQFF
TGTGCCAGCAGTTACGGGGGAGGGCCTTTCAATGAGCAGTTCTTC
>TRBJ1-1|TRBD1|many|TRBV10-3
CAIGEGQGGGTEAFF
TGTGCCATCGGAGAGGGACAGGGAGGGGGCACTGAAGCTTTCTTT
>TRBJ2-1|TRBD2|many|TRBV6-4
CASSDSTSGSNEQFF
TGTGCCAGCAGTGACTCGACTAGCGGGAGCAATGAGCAGTTCTTC
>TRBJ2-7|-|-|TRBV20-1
CSARTTLSYEQYF
TGCAGTGCTAGAACCACCCTCTCCTACGAGCAGTACTTC
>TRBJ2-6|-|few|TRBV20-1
CSAREPPRSSGANVLTF
TGCAGTGCTAGGGAGCCCCCCAGGTCATCTGGGGCCAACGTCCTGACTTTC
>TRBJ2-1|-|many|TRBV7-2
CASSLDGGGFYNEQFF
TGTGCCAGCAGCTTAGATGGCGGGGGCTTTTACAATGAGCAGTTCTTC
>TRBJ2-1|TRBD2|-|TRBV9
CASSVEVGRAGNEQFF
TGTGCCAGCAGCGTAGAGGTCGGGAGGGCCGGGAATGAGCAGTTCTTC
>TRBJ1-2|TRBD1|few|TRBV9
CASSVPARGQGTYGYTF
TGTGCCAGCAGCGTACCCGCTCGGGGACAGGGGACCTATGGCTACACCTTC
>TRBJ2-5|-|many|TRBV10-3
CAISENRVETQYF
TGTGCCATCAGTGAGAACAGGGTTGAGACCCAGTACTTC
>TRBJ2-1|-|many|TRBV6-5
CASSSSSNEQFF
TGTGCCAGCAGTTCGAGTTCAAATGAGCAGTTCTTC
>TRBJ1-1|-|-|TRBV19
CASSIPDLNTEAFF
TGTGCCAGTAGTATACCGGATTTGAACACTGAAGCTTTCTTT
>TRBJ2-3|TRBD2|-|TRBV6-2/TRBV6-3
CASTRLGLGVTDTQYF
TGTGCCAGCACTCGGCTGGGACTAGGAGTCACAGATACGCAGTATTTT
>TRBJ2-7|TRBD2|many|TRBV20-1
CSAKSGGVYEQYF
TGCAGTGCAAAAAGCGGGGGGGTTTACGAGCAGTACTTC
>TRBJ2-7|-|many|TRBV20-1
CSAHAEGTSSYEQYF
TGCAGTGCGCACGCTGAGGGGACTTCATCCTACGAGCAGTACTTC
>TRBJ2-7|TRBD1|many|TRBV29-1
CSVSDRDYEQYF
TGCAGCGTCAGTGACAGGGACTACGAGCAGTACTTC
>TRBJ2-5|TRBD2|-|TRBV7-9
CASSTGGNVKETQYF
TGTGCCAGCAGCACCGGGGGGAACGTAAAAGAGACCCAGTACTTC
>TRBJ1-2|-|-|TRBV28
CASRAAGGVRYGYTF
TGTGCCAGCAGGGCAGCGGGCGGGGTGCGTTATGGCTACACCTTC
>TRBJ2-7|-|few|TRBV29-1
CSVESLAYEQYF
TGCAGCGTTGAAAGTTTGGCCTACGAGCAGTACTTC
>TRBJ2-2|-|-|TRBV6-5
CASSYSGGTGELFF
TGTGCCAGCAGTTACTCTGGGGGCACCGGGGAGCTGTTTTTT
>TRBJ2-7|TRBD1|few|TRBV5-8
CASSFGTGISTYEQYF
TGTGCCAGCAGCTTTGGGACAGGGATTAGTACCTACGAGCAGTACTTC
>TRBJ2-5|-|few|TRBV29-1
CSVEWTGKETQYF
TGCAGCGTTGAATGGACGGGAAAAGAGACCCAGTACTTC
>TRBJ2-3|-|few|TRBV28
CASSDSRTSTDTQYF
TGTGCCAGCAGTGACTCTCGGACTAGCACAGATACGCAGTATTTT
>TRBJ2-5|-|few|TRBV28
CASKIPGPQETQYF
TGTGCCAGCAAAATCCCGGGACCCCAAGAGACCCAGTACTTC
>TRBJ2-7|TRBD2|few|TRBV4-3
CASSQEGLAGKYEQYF
TGCGCCAGCAGCCAAGAGGGACTAGCGGGAAAGTACGAGCAGTACTTC
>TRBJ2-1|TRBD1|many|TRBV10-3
CARRTGWPLF
TGTGCCAGGAGGACAGGGTGGCCCCTCTTC
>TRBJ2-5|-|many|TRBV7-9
CASLHTERVGSQETQYF
TGTGCCAGCTTACACACCGAGCGGGTTGGGTCCCAAGAGACCCAGTACTTC
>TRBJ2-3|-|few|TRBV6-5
CASSYSNLAGPSTDTQYF
TGTGCCAGCAGTTACTCGAATTTGGCAGGGCCGAGCACAGATACGCAGTATTTT
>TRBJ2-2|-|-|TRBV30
CAWSAGTGTTGELFF
TGTGCCTGGAGTGCCGGAACTGGGACCACCGGGGAGCTGTTTTTT
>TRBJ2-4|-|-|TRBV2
CASRFDMEGGNIQYF
TGTGCCAGCCGATTCGACATGGAGGGCGGAAACATTCAGTACTTC
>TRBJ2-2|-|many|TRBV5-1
CASSSKTGPLPGGTGELFF
TGCGCCAGCAGCTCAAAGACGGGACCCCTGCCCGGAGGGACCGGGGAGCTGTTTTTT